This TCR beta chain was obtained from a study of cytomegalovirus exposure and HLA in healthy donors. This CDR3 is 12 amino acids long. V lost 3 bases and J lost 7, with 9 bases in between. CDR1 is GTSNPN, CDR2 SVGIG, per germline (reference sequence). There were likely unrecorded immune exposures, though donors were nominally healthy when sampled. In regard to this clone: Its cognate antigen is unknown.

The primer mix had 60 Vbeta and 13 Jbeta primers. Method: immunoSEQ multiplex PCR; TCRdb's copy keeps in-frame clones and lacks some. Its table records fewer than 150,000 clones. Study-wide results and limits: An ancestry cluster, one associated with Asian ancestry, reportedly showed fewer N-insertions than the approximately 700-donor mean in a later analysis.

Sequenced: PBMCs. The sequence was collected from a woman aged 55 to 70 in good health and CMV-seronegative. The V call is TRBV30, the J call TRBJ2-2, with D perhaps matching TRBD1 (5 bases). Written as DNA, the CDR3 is TGTGCCTGGAGCCGACAGATCGGGGAGCTGTTTTTT. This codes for CAWSRQIGELFF.